The T cell receptor beta chain described here comes from a study of CD8 T cells in ankylosing spondylitis. Overall study findings and caveats: The authors found the disease-linked clones to be CD8+ and relatively rare in peripheral blood. Disease-associated clones were reportedly significantly overrepresented in matched ankylosing spondylitis synovial fluid. Ankylosing spondylitis blood appeared to carry a characteristic TCR beta motif of eight or nine highly homologous variants.

Preparation of TCR beta libraries was done by quantitative 5'-RACE with molecular barcodes. TCRdb re-derived calls from the 5' RACE reads in MiXCR, one entry per CDR3 protein. The sample yields around 540,000 distinct CDR3 sequences, 12% seen once. Ten or more counts support this clonotype. The antigen is not known. The germline gives CDR1 MDHEN, CDR2 SYDVKM. The CDR3 runs to 16 residues. The trim removed 5 bases at V and 4 bases at J, leaving 7 bases unmatched. This clonotype originated in a male donor with ankylosing spondylitis. V usage is TRBV28 and J usage is TRBJ2-7, with TRBD2 matching over 14 bases. Sequencing was performed on blood, either unsorted or a sorted T cell fraction (not recorded which). CDR3 sequence reads: CASSPGTSGRSYEQYV. The CDR3 region has the DNA TGTGCCAGCAGTCCCGGGACTAGCGGGAGATCTTACGAGCAGTACGTC.